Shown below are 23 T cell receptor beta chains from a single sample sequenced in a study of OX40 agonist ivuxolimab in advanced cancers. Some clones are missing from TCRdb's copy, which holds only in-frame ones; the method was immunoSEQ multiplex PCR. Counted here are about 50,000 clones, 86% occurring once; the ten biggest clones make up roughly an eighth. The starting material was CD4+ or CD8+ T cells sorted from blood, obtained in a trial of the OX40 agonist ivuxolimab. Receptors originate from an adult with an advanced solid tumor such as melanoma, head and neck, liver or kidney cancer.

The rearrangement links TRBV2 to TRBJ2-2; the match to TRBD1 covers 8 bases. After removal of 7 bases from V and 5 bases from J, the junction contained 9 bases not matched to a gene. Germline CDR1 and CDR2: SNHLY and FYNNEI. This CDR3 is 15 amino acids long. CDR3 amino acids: CASNRDRGSTGELFF. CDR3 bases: TGTGCCAGCAACCGTGACAGGGGATCAACCGGGGAGCTGTTTTTT.

The CDR3 nucleotides are TGTGCCAGCAGACCCACAGGGATAGGAAACACCATATATTTT. It encodes CASRPTGIGNTIYF. This chain uses TRBV6-5 with TRBJ1-3; D is perhaps TRBD1 (6 bases). V lost 6 bases and J lost 4, with 13 bases in between. Germline lookup yields CDR1 MNHEY and CDR2 SVGAGI. This CDR3 has 14 amino acids.

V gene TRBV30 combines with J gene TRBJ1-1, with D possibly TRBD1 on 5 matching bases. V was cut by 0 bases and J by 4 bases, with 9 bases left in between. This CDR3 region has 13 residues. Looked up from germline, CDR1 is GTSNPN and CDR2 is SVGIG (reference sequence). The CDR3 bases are TGTGCCTGGAGTGTATGGGGGAGCACTGAAGCTTTCTTT. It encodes CAWSVWGSTEAFF.

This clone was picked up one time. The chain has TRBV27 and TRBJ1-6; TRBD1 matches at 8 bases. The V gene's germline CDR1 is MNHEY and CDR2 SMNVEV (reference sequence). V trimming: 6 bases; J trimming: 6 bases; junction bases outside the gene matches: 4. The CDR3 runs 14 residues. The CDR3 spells CASRDRVRNSPLHF. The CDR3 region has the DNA TGTGCCAGCAGGGACAGGGTTCGTAATTCACCCCTCCACTTT.

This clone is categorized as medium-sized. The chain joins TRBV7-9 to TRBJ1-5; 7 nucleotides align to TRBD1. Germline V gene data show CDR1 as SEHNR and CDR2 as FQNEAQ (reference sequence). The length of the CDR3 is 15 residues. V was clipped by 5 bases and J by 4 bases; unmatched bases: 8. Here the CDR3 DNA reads TGTGCCAGCAGCCGCGGGACAGCTAATAATCAGCCCCAGCATTTT. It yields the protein CASSRGTANNQPQHF.

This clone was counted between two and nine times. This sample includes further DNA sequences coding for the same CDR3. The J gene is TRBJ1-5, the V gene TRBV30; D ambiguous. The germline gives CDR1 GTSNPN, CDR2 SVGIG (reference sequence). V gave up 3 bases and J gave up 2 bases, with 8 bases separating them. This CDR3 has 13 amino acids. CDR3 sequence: CAWSGEGNQPQHF. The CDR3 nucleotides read TGTGCCTGGAGCGGGGAGGGCAATCAGCCCCAGCATTTT.

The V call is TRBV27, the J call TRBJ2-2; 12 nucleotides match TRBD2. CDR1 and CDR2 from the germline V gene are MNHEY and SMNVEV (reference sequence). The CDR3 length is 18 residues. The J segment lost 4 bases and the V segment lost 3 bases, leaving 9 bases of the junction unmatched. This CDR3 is CASSFWTSGTSGTGELFF. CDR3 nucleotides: TGTGCCAGCAGTTTCTGGACTAGCGGGACGTCTGGCACCGGGGAGCTGTTTTTT.

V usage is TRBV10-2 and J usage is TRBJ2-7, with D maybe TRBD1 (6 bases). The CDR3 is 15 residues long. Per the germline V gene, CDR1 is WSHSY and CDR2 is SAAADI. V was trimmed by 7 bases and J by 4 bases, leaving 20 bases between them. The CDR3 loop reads CASISAYRASYEQYF. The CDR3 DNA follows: TGCGCCAGCATTTCCGCATACAGGGCTTCTTACGAGCAGTACTTC.

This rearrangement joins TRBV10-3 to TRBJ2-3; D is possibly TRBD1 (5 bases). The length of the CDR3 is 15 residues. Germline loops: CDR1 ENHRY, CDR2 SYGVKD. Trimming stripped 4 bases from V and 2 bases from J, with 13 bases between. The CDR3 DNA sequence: TGTGCCATCAGTGGATTGGGGCAGTCCACAGATACGCAGTATTTT. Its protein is CAISGLGQSTDTQYF.

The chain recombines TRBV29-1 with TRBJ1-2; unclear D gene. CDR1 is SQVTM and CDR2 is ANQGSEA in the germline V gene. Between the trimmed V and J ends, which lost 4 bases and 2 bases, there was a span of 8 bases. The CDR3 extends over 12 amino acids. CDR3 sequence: CSVGDLNYGYTF. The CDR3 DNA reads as TGCAGCGTTGGTGACCTGAACTATGGCTACACCTTC.

The CDR3: CASSLVTGTNTGELFF. As DNA, the CDR3 is TGTGCCAGCAGCTTAGTGACAGGCACGAACACCGGGGAGCTGTTTTTT. The chain links TRBV11-2 to TRBJ2-2; D might be TRBD1 (6 bases). The CDR3 extends over 16 amino acids. The germline CDR1 and CDR2 sequences are SGHAT and FQNNGV. Between the trimmed V and J ends, which lost 1 base and 0 bases, there was a span of 9 bases. The variable domain in full, with the rest retrieved from reference TRBV11-2 and TRBJ2-2, is EAGVAQSPRYKIIEKRQSVAFWCNPISGHATLYWYQQILGQGPKLLIQFQNNGVVDDSQLPKDRFSAERLKGVDSTLKIQPAKLEDSAVYLCASSLVTGTNTGELFFGEGSRLTVL.

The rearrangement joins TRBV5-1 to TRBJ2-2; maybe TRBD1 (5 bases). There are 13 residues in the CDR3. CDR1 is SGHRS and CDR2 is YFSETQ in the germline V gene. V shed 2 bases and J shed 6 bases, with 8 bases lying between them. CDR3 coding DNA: TGCGCCAGCAGCTTACAGGTATCCGGGGAGCTGTTTTTT. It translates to CASSLQVSGELFF.

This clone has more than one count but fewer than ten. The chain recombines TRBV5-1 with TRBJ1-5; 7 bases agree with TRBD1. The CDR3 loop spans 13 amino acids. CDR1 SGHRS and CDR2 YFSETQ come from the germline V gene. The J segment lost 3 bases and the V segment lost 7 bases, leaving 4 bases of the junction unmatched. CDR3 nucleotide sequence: TGCGCCAGCCGACAGGGCCTCAATCAGCCCCAGCATTTT. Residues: CASRQGLNQPQHF.

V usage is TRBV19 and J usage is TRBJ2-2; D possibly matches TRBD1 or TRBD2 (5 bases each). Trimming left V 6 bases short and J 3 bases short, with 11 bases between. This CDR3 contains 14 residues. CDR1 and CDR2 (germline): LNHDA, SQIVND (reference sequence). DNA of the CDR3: TGTGCCAGTAGCGCCGGGACCTACACCGGGGAGCTGTTTTTT. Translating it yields CASSAGTYTGELFF.

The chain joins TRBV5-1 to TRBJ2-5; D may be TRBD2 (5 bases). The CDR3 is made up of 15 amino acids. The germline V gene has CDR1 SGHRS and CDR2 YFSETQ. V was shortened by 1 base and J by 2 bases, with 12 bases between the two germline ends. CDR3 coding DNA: TGCGCCAGCAGCTTGTTAGGAGGTACACAAGAGACCCAGTACTTC. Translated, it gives CASSLLGGTQETQYF. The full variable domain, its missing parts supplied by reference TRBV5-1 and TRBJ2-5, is KAGVTQTPRYLIKTRGQQVTLSCSPISGHRSVSWYQQTPGQGLQFLFEYFSETQRNKGNFPGRFSGRQFSNSRSEMNVSTLELGDSALYLCASSLLGGTQETQYFGPGTRLLVL.

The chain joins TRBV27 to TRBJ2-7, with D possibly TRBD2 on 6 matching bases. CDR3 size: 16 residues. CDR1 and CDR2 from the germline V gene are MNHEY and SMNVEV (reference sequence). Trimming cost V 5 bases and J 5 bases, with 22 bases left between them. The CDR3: CASSLSPPGSIDEQYF. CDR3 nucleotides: TGTGCCAGCAGTCTCTCCCCCCCCGGGAGCATAGACGAGCAGTACTTC.

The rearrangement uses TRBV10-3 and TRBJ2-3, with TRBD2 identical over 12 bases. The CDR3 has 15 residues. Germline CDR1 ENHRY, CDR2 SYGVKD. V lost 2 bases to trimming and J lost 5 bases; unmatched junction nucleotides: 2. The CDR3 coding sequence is TGTGCCATCAGTGAGGCGGGACTAGCGGGAGATACGCAGTATTTT. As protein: CAISEAGLAGDTQYF.

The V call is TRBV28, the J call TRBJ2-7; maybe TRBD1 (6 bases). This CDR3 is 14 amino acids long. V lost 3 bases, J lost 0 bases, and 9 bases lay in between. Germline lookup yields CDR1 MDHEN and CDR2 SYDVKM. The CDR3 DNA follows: TGTGCCAGCAGTTTGGGGACACTCTCCTACGAGCAGTACTTC. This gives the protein CASSLGTLSYEQYF. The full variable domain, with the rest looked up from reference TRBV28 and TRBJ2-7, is DVKVTQSSRYLVKRTGEKVFLECVQDMDHENMFWYRQDPGLGLRLIYFSYDVKMKEKGDIPEGYSVSREKKERFSLILESASTNQTSMYLCASSLGTLSYEQYFGPGTRLTVT.

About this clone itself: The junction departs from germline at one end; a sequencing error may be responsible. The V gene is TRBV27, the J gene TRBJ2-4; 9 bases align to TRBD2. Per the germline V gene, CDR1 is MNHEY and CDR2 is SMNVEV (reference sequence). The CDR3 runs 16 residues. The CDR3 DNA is TGTGCCAACAGTTTATCGCCTAGCGGGGTTAAAAACATTCAGTACTTC. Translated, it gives CANSLSPSGVKNIQYF.

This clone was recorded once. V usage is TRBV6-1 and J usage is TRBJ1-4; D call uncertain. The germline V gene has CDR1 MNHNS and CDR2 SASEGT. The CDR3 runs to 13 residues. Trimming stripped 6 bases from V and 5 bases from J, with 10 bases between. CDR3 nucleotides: TGTGCCAGCAGCCCCTCCTCGAATGAAAAACTGTTTTTT. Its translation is CASSPSSNEKLFF.

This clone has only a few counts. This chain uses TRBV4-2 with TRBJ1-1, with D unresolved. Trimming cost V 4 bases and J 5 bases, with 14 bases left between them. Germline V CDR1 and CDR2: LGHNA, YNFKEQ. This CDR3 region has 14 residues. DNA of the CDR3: TGTGCCAGCAGCCGCTCCGACGGCACAACTGAAGCTTTCTTT. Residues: CASSRSDGTTEAFF.

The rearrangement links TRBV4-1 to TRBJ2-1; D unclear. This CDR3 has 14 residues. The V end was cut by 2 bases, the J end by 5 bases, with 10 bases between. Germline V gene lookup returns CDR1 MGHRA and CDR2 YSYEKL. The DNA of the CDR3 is TGCGCCAGCAGCCAACCGACCAAAAACAATGAGCAGTTCTTC. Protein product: CASSQPTKNNEQFF.

In DNA form, the CDR3 reads TGCGCCAGCAGCCAAGATCGCGAGACAGGGATGTTATACGAGCAGTACTTC. Its protein is CASSQDRETGMLYEQYF. The chain recombines TRBV4-1 with TRBJ2-7; 7 bases line up with TRBD1. Losses at the gene ends were 0 bases for V and 4 bases for J; bases not matched to a gene: 12. Germline CDR1 and CDR2: MGHRA and YSYEKL. The CDR3 spans 17 residues.